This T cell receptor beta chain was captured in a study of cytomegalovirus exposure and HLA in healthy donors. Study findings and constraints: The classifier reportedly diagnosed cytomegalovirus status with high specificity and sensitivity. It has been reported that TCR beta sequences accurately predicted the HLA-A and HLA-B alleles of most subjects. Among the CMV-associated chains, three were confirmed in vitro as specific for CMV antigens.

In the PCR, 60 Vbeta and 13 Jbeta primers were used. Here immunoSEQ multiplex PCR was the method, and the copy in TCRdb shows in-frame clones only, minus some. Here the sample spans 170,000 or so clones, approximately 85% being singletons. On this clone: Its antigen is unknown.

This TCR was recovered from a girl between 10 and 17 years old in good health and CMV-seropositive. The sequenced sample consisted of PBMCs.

The CDR3 sequence is CASSVLAGENTGELFF. CDR3 nucleotide sequence: TGTGCCAGCAGCGTCCTAGCGGGGGAGAACACCGGGGAGCTGTTTTTT. The genes are TRBV9 and TRBJ2-2; 10 bases agree with TRBD2. The V gene end was trimmed by 2 bases and the J gene end by 1 base; junction bases not matched to a gene: 2. The CDR3 length is 16 residues. Per the germline V gene, CDR1 is SGDLS and CDR2 is YYNGEE.